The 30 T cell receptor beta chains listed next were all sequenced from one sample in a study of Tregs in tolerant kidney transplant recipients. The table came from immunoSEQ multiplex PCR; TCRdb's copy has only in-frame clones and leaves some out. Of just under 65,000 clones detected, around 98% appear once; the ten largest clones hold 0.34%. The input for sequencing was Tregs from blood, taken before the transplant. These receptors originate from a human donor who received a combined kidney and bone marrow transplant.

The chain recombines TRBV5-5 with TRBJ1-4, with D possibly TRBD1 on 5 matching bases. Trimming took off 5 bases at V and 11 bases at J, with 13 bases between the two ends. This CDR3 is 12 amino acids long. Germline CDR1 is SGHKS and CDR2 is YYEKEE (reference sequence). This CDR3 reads CASSSGEGKLFF. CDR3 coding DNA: TGTGCCAGCAGTTCGGGAGAGGGGAAACTGTTTTTT.

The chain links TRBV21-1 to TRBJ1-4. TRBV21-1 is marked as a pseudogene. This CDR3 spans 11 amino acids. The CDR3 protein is CASSLEEKLFF. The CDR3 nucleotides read TGTGCCAGCAGCTTGGAGGAAAAACTGTTTTTT.

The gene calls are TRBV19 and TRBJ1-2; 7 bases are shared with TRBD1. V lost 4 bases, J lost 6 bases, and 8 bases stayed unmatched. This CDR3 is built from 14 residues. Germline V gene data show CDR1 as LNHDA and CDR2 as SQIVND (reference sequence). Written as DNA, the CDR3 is TGTGCCAGTAGTACCCCACACGACAGGGATGGCTACACCTTC. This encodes CASSTPHDRDGYTF.

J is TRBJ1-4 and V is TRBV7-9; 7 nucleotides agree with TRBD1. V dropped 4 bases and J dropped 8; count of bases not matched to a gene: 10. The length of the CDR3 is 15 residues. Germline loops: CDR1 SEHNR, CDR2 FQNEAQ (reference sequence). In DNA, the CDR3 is TGTGCCAGCAGCTCGGGACAGAGGGAAGGCGAAAAACTGTTTTTT. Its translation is CASSSGQREGEKLFF.

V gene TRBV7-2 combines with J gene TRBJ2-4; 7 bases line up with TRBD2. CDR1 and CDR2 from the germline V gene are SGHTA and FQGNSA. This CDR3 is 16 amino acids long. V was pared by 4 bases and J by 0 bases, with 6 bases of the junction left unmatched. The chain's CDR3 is CASSYMGGIAKNIQYF. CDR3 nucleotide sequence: TGTGCCAGCAGCTATATGGGGGGGATAGCCAAAAACATTCAGTACTTC.

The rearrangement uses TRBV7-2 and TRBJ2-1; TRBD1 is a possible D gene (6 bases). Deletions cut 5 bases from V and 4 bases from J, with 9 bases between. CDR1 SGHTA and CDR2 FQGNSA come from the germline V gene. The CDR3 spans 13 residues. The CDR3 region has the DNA TGTGCCAGCAGCGTAACAGGGTACAATGAGCAGTTCTTC. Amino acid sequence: CASSVTGYNEQFF.

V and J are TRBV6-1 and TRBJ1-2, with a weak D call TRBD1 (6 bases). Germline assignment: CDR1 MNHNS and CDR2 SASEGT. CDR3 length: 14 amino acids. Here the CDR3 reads CAFVATGSIYGYTF. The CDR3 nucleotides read TGTGCTTTTGTCGCGACAGGAAGTATCTATGGCTACACCTTC.

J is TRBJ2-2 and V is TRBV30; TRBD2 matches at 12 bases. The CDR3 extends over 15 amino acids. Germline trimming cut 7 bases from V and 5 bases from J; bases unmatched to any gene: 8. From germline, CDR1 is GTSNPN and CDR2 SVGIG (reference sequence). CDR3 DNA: TGTGCCTCCACAAGGCTAGCGGGAGGGACCGGGGAGCTGTTTTTT. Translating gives CASTRLAGGTGELFF.

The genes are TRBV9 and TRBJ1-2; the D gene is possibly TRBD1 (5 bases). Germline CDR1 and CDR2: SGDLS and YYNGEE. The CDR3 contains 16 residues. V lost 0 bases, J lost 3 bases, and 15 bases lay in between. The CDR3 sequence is CASSVDSGDWDYGYTF. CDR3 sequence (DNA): TGTGCCAGCAGCGTAGACTCGGGGGATTGGGACTATGGCTACACCTTC.

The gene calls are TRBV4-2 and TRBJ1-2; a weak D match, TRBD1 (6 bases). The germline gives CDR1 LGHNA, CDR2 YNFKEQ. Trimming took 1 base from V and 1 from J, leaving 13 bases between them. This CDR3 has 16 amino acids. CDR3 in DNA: TGTGCCAGCAGCCAAGCGACAGGAGTCCTTAACTATGGCTACACCTTC. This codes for CASSQATGVLNYGYTF.

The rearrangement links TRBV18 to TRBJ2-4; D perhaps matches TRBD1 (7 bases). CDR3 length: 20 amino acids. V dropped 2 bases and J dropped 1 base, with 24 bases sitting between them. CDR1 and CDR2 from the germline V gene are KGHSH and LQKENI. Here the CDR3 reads CASSPRPPGGIGRAKNIQYF. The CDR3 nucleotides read TGTGCCAGCTCACCAAGACCCCCAGGGGGGATTGGTAGGGCCAAAAACATTCAGTACTTC.

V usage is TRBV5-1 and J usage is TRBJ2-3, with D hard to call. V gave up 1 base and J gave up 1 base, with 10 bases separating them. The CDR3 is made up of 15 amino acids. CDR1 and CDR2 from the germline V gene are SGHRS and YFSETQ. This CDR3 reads CASSLRSLGTDTQYF. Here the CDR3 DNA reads TGCGCCAGCAGCTTGCGCAGTTTGGGCACAGATACGCAGTATTTT.

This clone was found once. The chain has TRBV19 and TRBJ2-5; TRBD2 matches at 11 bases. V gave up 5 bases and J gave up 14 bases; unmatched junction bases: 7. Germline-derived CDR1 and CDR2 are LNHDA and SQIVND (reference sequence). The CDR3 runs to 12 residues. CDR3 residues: CASSGLAGPKYF. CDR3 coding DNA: TGTGCCAGTAGTGGACTAGCGGGTCCCAAATACTTC.

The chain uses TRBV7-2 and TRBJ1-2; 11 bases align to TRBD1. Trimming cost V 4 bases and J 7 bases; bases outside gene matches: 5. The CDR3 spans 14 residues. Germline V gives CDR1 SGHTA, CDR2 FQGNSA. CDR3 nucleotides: TGTGCCAGCAGCTCTGGGACAGGGGGGTTTGGCTACACCTTC. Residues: CASSSGTGGFGYTF.

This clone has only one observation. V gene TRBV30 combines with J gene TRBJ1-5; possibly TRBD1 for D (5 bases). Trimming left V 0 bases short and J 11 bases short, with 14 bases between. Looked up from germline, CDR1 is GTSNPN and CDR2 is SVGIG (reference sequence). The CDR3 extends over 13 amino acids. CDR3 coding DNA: TGTGCCTGGAGTGTAAAGGGTTTAGGGGCCCAGCATTTT. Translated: CAWSVKGLGAQHF.

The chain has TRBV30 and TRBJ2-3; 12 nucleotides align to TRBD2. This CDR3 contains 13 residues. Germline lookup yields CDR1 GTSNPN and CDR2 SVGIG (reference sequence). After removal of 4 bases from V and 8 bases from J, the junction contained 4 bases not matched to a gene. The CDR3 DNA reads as TGTGCCTGGACTAGCGGGGGGGCCGGTACGCAGTATTTT. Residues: CAWTSGGAGTQYF.

The CDR3 sequence: CASSRGGLAGASEQYF. CDR3 nucleotide sequence: TGTGCCAGCAGCCGCGGGGGACTAGCGGGAGCCAGCGAGCAGTACTTC. The chain couples TRBV6-6 to TRBJ2-7, with TRBD2 identical over 14 bases. Germline lookup yields CDR1 MNHNY and CDR2 SVGAGI (reference sequence). This CDR3 contains 16 residues. The trim removed 6 bases at V and 6 bases at J, leaving 10 bases unmatched.

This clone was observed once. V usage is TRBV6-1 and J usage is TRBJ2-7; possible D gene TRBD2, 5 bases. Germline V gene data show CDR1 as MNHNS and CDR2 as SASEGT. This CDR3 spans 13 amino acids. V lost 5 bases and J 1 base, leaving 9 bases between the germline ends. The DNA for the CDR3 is TGTGCCAGCAGTAAAGGGAGTTCCTACGAGCAGTACTTC. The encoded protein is CASSKGSSYEQYF.

CDR3 residues: CASSLGHYQPQHF. The CDR3 coding sequence is TGTGCCAGCAGCCTAGGACACTATCAGCCCCAGCATTTT. The chain combines TRBV5-5 with TRBJ1-5, with D tentatively TRBD1 (5 bases). The V end lost 4 bases, the J end lost 5 bases, and 10 bases lay between the germline ends. The CDR3 length is 13 residues. From germline, CDR1 is SGHKS and CDR2 YYEKEE (reference sequence). The complete variable domain, with remaining parts taken from reference TRBV5-5 and TRBJ1-5, reads DAGVTQSPTHLIKTRGQQVTLRCSPISGHKSVSWYQQVLGQGPQFIFQYYEKEERGRGNFPDRFSARQFPNYSSELNVNALLLGDSALYLCASSLGHYQPQHFGDGTRLSIL.

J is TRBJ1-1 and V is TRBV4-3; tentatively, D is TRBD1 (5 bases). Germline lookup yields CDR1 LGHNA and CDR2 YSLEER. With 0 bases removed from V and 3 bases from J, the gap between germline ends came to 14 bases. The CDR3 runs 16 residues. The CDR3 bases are TGCGCCAGCAGCCAAGATCTTAGCAGGGCCTACACTGAAGCTTTCTTT. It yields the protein CASSQDLSRAYTEAFF.

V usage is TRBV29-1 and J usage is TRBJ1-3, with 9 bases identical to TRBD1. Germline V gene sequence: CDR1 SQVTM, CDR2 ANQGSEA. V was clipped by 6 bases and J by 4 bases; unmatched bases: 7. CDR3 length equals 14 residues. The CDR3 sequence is CSVRTGGLGNTIYF. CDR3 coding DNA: TGCAGCGTGAGAACAGGGGGCTTGGGAAACACCATATATTTT.

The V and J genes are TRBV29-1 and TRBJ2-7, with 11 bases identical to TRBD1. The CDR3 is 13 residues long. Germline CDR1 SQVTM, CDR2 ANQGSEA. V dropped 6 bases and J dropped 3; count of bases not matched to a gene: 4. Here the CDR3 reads CSVVGQGVYEQYF. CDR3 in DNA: TGCAGCGTCGTGGGACAGGGGGTCTACGAGCAGTACTTC.

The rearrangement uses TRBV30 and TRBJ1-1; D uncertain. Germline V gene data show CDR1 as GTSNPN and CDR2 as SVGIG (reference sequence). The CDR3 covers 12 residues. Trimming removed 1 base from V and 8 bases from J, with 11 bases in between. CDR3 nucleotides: TGTGCCTGGAGTGGCCCAGGCCAGGAAGCTTTCTTT. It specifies CAWSGPGQEAFF.

The CDR3 DNA is TGTGCCAGCAGCTTAGTTGGGAGCGGGAATCAGCCCCAGCATTTT. Translated, it gives CASSLVGSGNQPQHF. The genes are TRBV7-2 and TRBJ1-5; D is unresolved. The V gene's germline CDR1 is SGHTA and CDR2 FQGNSA. The V end was cut by 1 base, the J end by 4 bases, with 11 bases between. The length of the CDR3 is 15 residues.

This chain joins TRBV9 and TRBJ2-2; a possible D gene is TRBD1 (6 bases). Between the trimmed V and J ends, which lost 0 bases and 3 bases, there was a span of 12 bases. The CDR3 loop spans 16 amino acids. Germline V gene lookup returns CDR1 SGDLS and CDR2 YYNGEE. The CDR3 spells CASSVGGGHYTGELFF. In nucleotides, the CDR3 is TGTGCCAGCAGCGTAGGAGGGGGACACTACACCGGGGAGCTGTTTTTT.

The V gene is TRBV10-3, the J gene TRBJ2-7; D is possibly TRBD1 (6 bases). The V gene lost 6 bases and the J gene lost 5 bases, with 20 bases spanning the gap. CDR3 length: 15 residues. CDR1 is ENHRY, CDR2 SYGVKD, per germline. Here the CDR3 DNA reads TGTGCCATCAGGAGTGTGACAGGAGAGTCCCACGAGCAGTACTTC. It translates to CAIRSVTGESHEQYF.

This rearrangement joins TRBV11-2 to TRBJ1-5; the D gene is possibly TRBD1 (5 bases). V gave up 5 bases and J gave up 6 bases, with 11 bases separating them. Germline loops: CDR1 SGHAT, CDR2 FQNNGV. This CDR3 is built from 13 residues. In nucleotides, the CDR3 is TGTGCCAGCAGCCCCGGGGGGGGTCAGCCCCAGCATTTT. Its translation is CASSPGGGQPQHF.

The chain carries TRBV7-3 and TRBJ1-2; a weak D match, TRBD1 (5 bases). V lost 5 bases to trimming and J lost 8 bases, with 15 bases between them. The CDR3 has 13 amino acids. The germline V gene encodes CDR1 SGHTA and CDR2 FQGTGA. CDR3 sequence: CASSPARGGGYTF. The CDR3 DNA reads TGTGCCAGCAGCCCCGCGAGGGGAGGGGGCTACACCTTC. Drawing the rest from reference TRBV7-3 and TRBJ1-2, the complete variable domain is GAGVSQTPSNKVTEKGKYVELRCDPISGHTALYWYRQSLGQGPEFLIYFQGTGAADDSGLPNDRFFAVRPEGSVSTLKIQRTERGDSAVYLCASSPARGGGYTFGSGTRLTVV.

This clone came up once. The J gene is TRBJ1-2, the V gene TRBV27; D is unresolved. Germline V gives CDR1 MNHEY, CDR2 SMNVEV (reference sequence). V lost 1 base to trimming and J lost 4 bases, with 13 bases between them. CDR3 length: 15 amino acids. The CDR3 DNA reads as TGTGCCAGCAGTTTATTCTATGGAGGTAGCTATGGCTACACCTTC. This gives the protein CASSLFYGGSYGYTF.

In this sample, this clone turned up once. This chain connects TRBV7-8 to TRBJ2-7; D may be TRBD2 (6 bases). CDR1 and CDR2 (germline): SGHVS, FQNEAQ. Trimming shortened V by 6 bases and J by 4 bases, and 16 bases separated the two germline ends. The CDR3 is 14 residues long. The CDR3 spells CASSQRAGFYEQYF. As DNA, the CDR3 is TGTGCCAGCAGTCAAAGGGCGGGGTTTTACGAGCAGTACTTC.